This T cell receptor (beta chain) was recovered during a study of response to subunit inactivated influenza vaccine. The study's findings and limits: New T cells are recruited in small numbers by each seasonal influenza vaccination, according to the authors' suggestion.

Comment on this clonotype: Its cognate antigen is unknown.

TCRdb independently ran MiXCR on the RT-PCR reads; one entry per CDR3 protein. The data show 600,000 to 700,000 distinct CDR3 sequences, approximately 15% seen once. Deletions cut 4 bases from V and 0 bases from J, with 11 bases between. Germline V CDR1 and CDR2: SGHRS, YFSETQ. CDR3 length: 14 residues. This chain connects TRBV5-1 to TRBJ2-7; TRBD1 might be the D (5 bases). The material was PBMCs from blood, obtained 14 days before vaccination. This TCR came from a man aged 45-65 years who received an inactivated influenza vaccine. CDR3 coding DNA: TGCGCCAGCAGCGTCAGGGTCCGCTCCTACGAGCAGTACTTC. It yields the protein CASSVRVRSYEQYF.